This T cell receptor (beta chain) came from a study of T cells in Graves' hyperthyroidism and ophthalmopathy. From more than 9 ml of fresh peripheral blood, PBMCs were isolated. From RNA transcripts, TCR beta CDR3 regions were amplified. An initial round of RT-PCR targeting the TCR CDR3 relied on the HTBI primer set. One entry per CDR3 protein results from TCRdb running MiXCR on the multiplex PCR reads. The sample consists of over 120,000 distinct CDR3 sequences, 22% of them appearing once. This clonotype was recorded many times. Trimming at V came to 4 bases and at J to 3 bases, leaving 6 bases not matched to a gene. From germline, CDR1 is SGHRS and CDR2 YFSETQ. CDR3 length equals 15 residues.

The TCR originated in a woman between 50 and 59 years old with Graves' hyperthyroidism that later progressed to Graves' ophthalmopathy. The rearrangement joins TRBV5-1 to TRBJ2-2, with 7 bases fitting TRBD2. Sequences were obtained from blood. The CDR3 DNA sequence: TGCGCCAGCAGCATCCGGGAGGCGGACACCGGGGAGCTGTTTTTT. The encoded protein is CASSIREADTGELFF.